The clone carrying this TCR beta chain showed up just a few times. Its antigen remains unknown. These data come from a study of T cells in Graves' hyperthyroidism and ophthalmopathy. Findings and limits, study-wide: Among clonotypes expanded in thyroid above 0.001, most were also found in blood.

Looked up from germline, CDR1 is LGHNA and CDR2 is YNFKEQ. J was trimmed by 1 base and V by 0 bases; bases with no gene match: 9. This CDR3 has 19 amino acids. Newly diagnosed patients aged 18 to 65 had hyperthyroidism of under 2 months' duration. PBMCs stemmed from about 9.5 ml fresh peripheral blood. Template material for amplifying TCR beta CDR3 regions consisted of RNA transcripts. HTBI primers were employed in a first-round RT-PCR of the TCR CDR3. TCRdb recomputed calls from the multiplex PCR reads with MiXCR, one row per CDR3 protein. The table lists hundreds of thousands of distinct CDR3 sequences, over 15% of them singletons.

The rearrangement joins TRBV4-2 to TRBJ2-7; 13 nucleotides align to TRBD2. The sequence was obtained from a woman younger than 30 with Graves' hyperthyroidism. The specimen was blood. CDR3 loop: CASSQDLGLAGAGSYEQYF. The CDR3 DNA follows: TGTGCCAGCAGCCAAGATTTAGGACTAGCGGGAGCTGGGTCCTACGAGCAGTACTTC.